These 4 T cell receptor beta chains were all obtained from the same sample, sequenced in a study of somatic mutations in cytotoxic T cells in rheumatoid arthritis. Sequenced by immunoSEQ multiplex PCR; TCRdb stores in-frame clones only, minus some. The sample shows some 19,000 clones, approximately 82% of them seen only once. Sequencing was performed on CD8+ T cells sorted from blood. Receptor source: a man between 18 and 35 years old with rheumatoid arthritis.

The CDR3 nucleotides are TGTGCAGGAGGGGGGGCCGCCTACAATGAGCAGTTCTTC. Translation gives CAGGGAAYNEQFF. J is TRBJ2-1 and V is TRBV28, with D possibly TRBD2 on 7 matching bases. The CDR3 extends over 13 amino acids. Per germline, CDR1 MDHEN and CDR2 SYDVKM. The full variable domain, in which reference TRBV28 and TRBJ2-1 provide the parts outside the CDR3, is DVKVTQSSRYLVKRTGEKVFLECVQDMDHENMFWYRQDPGLGLRLIYFSYDVKMKEKGDIPEGYSVSREKKERFSLILESASTNQTSMYLCAGGGAAYNEQFFGPGTRLTVL.

The chain combines TRBV2 with TRBJ2-2; tentative D call: TRBD2 (7 bases). This CDR3 is built from 16 residues. The germline CDR1 and CDR2 sequences are SNHLY and FYNNEI. Trimming removed 2 bases from V and 3 bases from J, with 13 bases in between. The CDR3, as DNA: TGTGCCAGCAGTGAATCCCCGGGGGGCCACACCGGGGAGCTGTTTTTT. Amino acid sequence: CASSESPGGHTGELFF.

The chain recombines TRBV28 with TRBJ1-4, with 7 positions matching TRBD1. Looked up from germline, CDR1 is MDHEN and CDR2 is SYDVKM. The CDR3 totals 16 residues. J was trimmed by 8 bases and V by 5 bases; bases with no gene match: 14. Here the CDR3 reads CASSVGTVKGQEKLFF. The CDR3 DNA reads TGTGCCAGCAGTGTAGGGACAGTCAAAGGGCAGGAAAAACTGTTTTTT.

V and J are TRBV6-5 and TRBJ1-1; D is uncertain. Trimming stripped 0 bases from V and 9 bases from J, with 14 bases between. Germline loops: CDR1 MNHEY, CDR2 SVGAGI. CDR3 length: 14 amino acids. This chain's CDR3 is CASSYSTTGRQAFF. The CDR3 nucleotides are TGTGCCAGCAGTTACTCGACGACCGGACGTCAAGCTTTCTTT.